The 13 T cell receptor beta chains presented below share a single source sample, sequenced in a study of technical replicates of blood from a few donors. Profiled with immunoSEQ multiplex PCR; TCRdb holds only in-frame clones, not every one. The sample includes some 66,000 clones, about 98% of them seen just once. The sequenced sample was T cells isolated from PBMCs. The receptors stem from a human donor in good health.

V usage is TRBV11-3 and J usage is TRBJ2-1, with 8 bases that match TRBD2. V gave up 5 bases and J gave up 8 bases; unmatched junction bases: 11. The CDR3 length is 15 residues. Germline assignment: CDR1 SGHNT and CDR2 YENEEA. The CDR3 is CASSPRGASGDEQFF. The CDR3 nucleotides read TGTGCCAGCAGCCCGCGGGGGGCCTCTGGGGATGAGCAGTTCTTC.

This chain uses TRBV12-5 with TRBJ1-2, with TRBD1 matching 7 bases. The length of the CDR3 is 13 residues. The germline V gene has CDR1 LGHNT and CDR2 FRNRAP. V gave up 4 bases and J gave up 8 bases; unmatched junction bases: 7. The CDR3 DNA reads TGTGCTAGTGGTTCACAGGGGTCGCGCGGCTACACCTTC. Its translation: CASGSQGSRGYTF.

The CDR3 reads CASSLMLADYEQYF. The CDR3, as DNA: TGTGCCAGCAGCTTAATGCTAGCGGACTACGAGCAGTACTTC. V gene TRBV7-2 combines with J gene TRBJ2-7; 7 nucleotides match TRBD2. This CDR3 contains 14 residues. In germline, CDR1 is SGHTA, CDR2 FQGNSA. The ends lost 2 bases at V and 3 bases at J; junction bases unmatched: 4.

The chain couples TRBV6-6 to TRBJ1-2; D gene ambiguous. This CDR3 region has 14 residues. Trimming stripped 2 bases from V and 5 bases from J, with 12 bases between. Germline V gives CDR1 MNHNY, CDR2 SVGAGI (reference sequence). The chain's CDR3 is CASSYGEGGYGYTF. The CDR3 DNA sequence: TGTGCCAGCAGTTACGGAGAGGGTGGGTATGGCTACACCTTC.

The chain links TRBV5-4 to TRBJ2-7; perhaps TRBD1 as D (6 bases). Germline CDR1 SGHNT, CDR2 YYREEE (reference sequence). The CDR3 contains 14 residues. V shed 5 bases and J shed 2 bases, with 14 bases lying between them. The CDR3 loop reads CASSLLGQPYEQYF. The CDR3 DNA sequence: TGTGCCAGCAGTTTACTTGGACAGCCCTACGAGCAGTACTTC.

The rearrangement uses TRBV2 and TRBJ1-2, with TRBD1 identical over 8 bases. Germline loops: CDR1 SNHLY, CDR2 FYNNEI. The CDR3 has 14 amino acids. Trimming took 6 bases from V and 7 from J; bases not matched to a gene: 10. CDR3 sequence (DNA): TGTGCCAGCAGAGGAGCAGGGGGCCAGAGTGGCTACACCTTC. Amino acids: CASRGAGGQSGYTF.

The rearrangement joins TRBV27 to TRBJ1-2; TRBD1 matches at 8 bases. The CDR3 extends over 13 amino acids. V dropped 5 bases and J dropped 8; count of bases not matched to a gene: 7. CDR1 and CDR2 from the germline V gene are MNHEY and SMNVEV (reference sequence). The CDR3 loop is CASSQDRASGYTF. Written as DNA, the CDR3 is TGTGCCAGCAGTCAGGACAGGGCGTCGGGCTACACCTTC.

The chain combines TRBV6-1 with TRBJ1-3; D unclear. In germline, CDR1 is MNHNS, CDR2 SASEGT. Trimming took off 4 bases at V and 9 bases at J, with 10 bases between the two ends. The CDR3 spans 12 residues. In DNA, the CDR3 is TGTGCCAGCAGTGCTACGGTGAGCACCATATATTTT. Protein sequence: CASSATVSTIYF.

Details on this clone: At one boundary the junction diverges from the germline segment, which might be a read error. This chain links TRBV7-2 with TRBJ2-7, with D possibly being TRBD2 (5 bases). The CDR3 contains 13 residues. Germline lookup yields CDR1 SGHTA and CDR2 FQGNSA. The CDR3 DNA sequence: TGTGCCAGCAGCTTGGACGGACTTCCCCGAGTCGATTTC. It is translated as CASSLDGLPRVDF.

The chain joins TRBV5-4 to TRBJ2-2; D is ambiguous. The CDR3 spans 14 residues. Germline CDR1 and CDR2: SGHNT and YYREEE (reference sequence). V lost 0 bases, J lost 2 bases, and 5 bases lay in between. Here the CDR3 reads CASSLAQNTGELFF. The CDR3 nucleotides are TGTGCCAGCAGCTTGGCACAAAACACCGGGGAGCTGTTTTTT. Using reference TRBV5-4 and TRBJ2-2 for the parts outside the CDR3, the full variable domain is ETGVTQSPTHLIKTRGQQVTLRCSSQSGHNTVSWYQQALGQGPQFIFQYYREEENGRGNFPPRFSGLQFPNYSSELNVNALELDDSALYLCASSLAQNTGELFFGEGSRLTVL.

The chain recombines TRBV25-1 with TRBJ2-1; no reliable D call. Germline V gene lookup returns CDR1 MGHDK and CDR2 SYGVNS. V was clipped by 4 bases and J by 7 bases, with 11 bases between them. CDR3 length: 13 amino acids. The CDR3 DNA follows: TGTGCCAGCAGTGTCTTCGACGGGAATGAGCAGTTCTTC. Its translation: CASSVFDGNEQFF.

V is TRBV7-6 and J is TRBJ2-1, with 9 nucleotides matching TRBD2. Germline CDR1 and CDR2: SGHVS and FNYEAQ. V lost 5 bases to trimming and J lost 8 bases; unmatched junction nucleotides: 10. This CDR3 contains 15 residues. Written as DNA, the CDR3 is TGTGCCAGCAGCCCCAGACTAGCGGCAGGCGATGAGCAGTTCTTC. It encodes CASSPRLAAGDEQFF.

The rearrangement joins TRBV7-6 to TRBJ2-7; D is unclear. V lost 0 bases and J lost 2, with 5 bases in between. This CDR3 comprises 13 residues. Germline values: CDR1 SGHVS, CDR2 FNYEAQ. The CDR3 loop reads CASSLAGPYEQYF. The CDR3 DNA reads TGTGCCAGCAGCTTAGCCGGTCCCTACGAGCAGTACTTC.